Each of the 23 T cell receptor beta chains below was sequenced from the same sample in a study of CD8 T cells in ankylosing spondylitis. Findings and caveats of the study: A motif of 7 to 9 highly homologous TCR beta variants was seen as apparently characteristic of ankylosing spondylitis blood.

TCRdb re-analysed the 5' RACE reads in MiXCR, keeping a single row per CDR3 protein. The sample has more than 650,000 distinct CDR3 sequences, 10% to 15% seen once; the top ten hold 0.51%. The antigens for these receptors are not known. Sequencing was performed on blood, either unsorted or a sorted T cell fraction (not recorded which). The receptors come from a male donor with ankylosing spondylitis.

V gene TRBV20-1 combines with J gene TRBJ2-4, with TRBD2 as a possible D gene (6 bases). The V gene lost 3 bases and the J gene lost 1 base, with 10 bases spanning the gap. Germline V CDR1 and CDR2: DFQATT, SNEGSKA (reference sequence). The CDR3 loop spans 14 amino acids. CDR3 bases: TGCAGTGCTAGGACTCGGGGGGCCAAAAACATTCAGTACTTC. Translated: CSARTRGAKNIQYF.

This clonotype was picked up a small number of times. The gene calls are TRBV20-1 and TRBJ2-1; D may match TRBD1 or TRBD2 (5 bases each). Germline V gives CDR1 DFQATT, CDR2 SNEGSKA (reference sequence). The CDR3 contains 14 residues. The ends were cut back, 6 bases at V and 0 bases at J, with 12 bases in the middle. DNA of the CDR3: TGCAGTGCCTTCGGGGCCCTCTCCTACAATGAGCAGTTCTTC. It is translated as CSAFGALSYNEQFF.

This clonotype showed up many times. The V call is TRBV24-1, the J call TRBJ2-3; D ambiguous. The V end was cut by 3 bases, the J end by 6 bases, with 9 bases between. Germline V gene data show CDR1 as KGHDR and CDR2 as SFDVKD. This CDR3 region has 13 residues. For the CDR3, the DNA is TGTGCCACCAGTGATGGTGCCGGGGATACGCAGTATTTT. Protein product: CATSDGAGDTQYF.

The chain employs TRBV24-1 and TRBJ2-5; 11 positions agree with TRBD1. The V gene end was trimmed by 4 bases and the J gene end by 2 bases; junction bases not matched to a gene: 5. This CDR3 is 16 amino acids long. From germline, CDR1 is KGHDR and CDR2 SFDVKD. In DNA form, the CDR3 reads TGTGCCACCAGTGACGCTGGGACAGGGGGTCAAGAGACCCAGTACTTC. Amino acid sequence: CATSDAGTGGQETQYF.

The V gene is TRBV6-2 or TRBV6-3, the J gene TRBJ2-3; unclear D gene. Germline V lookup: CDR1 MNHEY, CDR2 SVGEGT. The CDR3 runs 15 residues. With 5 bases removed from V and 2 bases from J, the gap between germline ends came to 14 bases. CDR3 region: CASSPPTWATDTQYF. CDR3 DNA: TGTGCCAGCAGTCCACCAACCTGGGCCACAGATACGCAGTATTTT.

This clonotype showed up many times. The rearrangement links TRBV29-1 to TRBJ2-5, with TRBD1 matching over 7 bases. J lost 4 bases, V lost 2 bases, and 4 bases had no gene match. The germline gives CDR1 SQVTM, CDR2 ANQGSEA. This CDR3 has 13 residues. The CDR3 coding sequence is TGCAGCGTTGAACGGGACAGCGGAGAGACCCAGTACTTC. It codes for CSVERDSGETQYF. The entire variable domain, with the rest obtained from reference TRBV29-1 and TRBJ2-5, is as follows: SAVISQKPSRDICQRGTSLTIQCQVDSQVTMMFWYRQQPGQSLTLIATANQGSEATYESGFVIDKFPISRPNLTFSTLTVSNMSPEDSSIYLCSVERDSGETQYFGPGTRLLVL.

This clonotype was recorded a few times. The chain carries TRBV4-3 and TRBJ1-2, with TRBD1 as a possible D gene (6 bases). This CDR3 has 14 residues. Per germline, CDR1 LGHNA and CDR2 YSLEER. The germline V and J ends were trimmed by 11 bases and 4 bases, with 20 bases remaining between them. In DNA form, the CDR3 reads TGCGCCGCCCCGAAACCAGGGGCCAGCTATGGCTACACCTTC. Its translation is CAAPKPGASYGYTF.

This clonotype has a count of ten or more. The chain has TRBV20-1 and TRBJ2-1; D uncertain. V gave up 5 bases and J gave up 11 bases, with 28 bases separating them. The germline CDR1 and CDR2 sequences are DFQATT and SNEGSKA (reference sequence). CDR3 length: 16 amino acids. In DNA form, the CDR3 reads TGCAGTGCTCTTACAGCTGGACCGATTAGGGTAGGGAAGCAGTTCTTC. It translates to CSALTAGPIRVGKQFF.

This clonotype has ten or more counts. The CDR3 DNA follows: TGTGCCATCAGCCCGGACAGGGCGGCCCAGCCCCAGCATTTT. This gives the protein CAISPDRAAQPQHF. This sequence joins TRBV10-3 and TRBJ1-5; 8 nucleotides line up with TRBD1. This CDR3 is built from 14 residues. The germline V gene has CDR1 ENHRY and CDR2 SYGVKD. V lost 6 bases, J lost 7 bases, and 8 bases stayed unmatched.

This clonotype was counted ten times or more. V gene TRBV20-1 combines with J gene TRBJ1-1; D remains ambiguous. The CDR3 sequence is 12 residues long. The germline V gene encodes CDR1 DFQATT and CDR2 SNEGSKA (reference sequence). V shed 0 bases and J shed 9 bases, with 11 bases lying between them. The CDR3 DNA reads as TGCAGTGCTAGAGATCGGGGAGGGAAAGCTTTCTTT. This gives the protein CSARDRGGKAFF.

This clonotype has only a few counts. The chain combines TRBV11-1 with TRBJ2-7, with D tentatively TRBD2 (5 bases). This CDR3 has 14 amino acids. V was clipped by 6 bases and J by 7 bases, with 19 bases between them. Per germline, CDR1 SGHAT and CDR2 FQDESV (reference sequence). CDR3 in DNA: TGTGCCAGCAGTGAGCAGGACTCGACGGGGGAGCAGTACTTC. Translation gives CASSEQDSTGEQYF.

The chain carries TRBV7-2 and TRBJ2-7; TRBD2 might be the D (6 bases). V lost 5 bases, J lost 0 bases, and 17 bases lay in between. In germline, CDR1 is SGHTA, CDR2 FQGNSA. CDR3 length equals 16 residues. The CDR3: CASSHRGGKSSYEQYF. The CDR3 DNA follows: TGTGCCAGCAGCCATAGAGGCGGGAAATCCTCCTACGAGCAGTACTTC.

V and J are TRBV5-1 and TRBJ2-2; D might be TRBD1 (6 bases). Trimming took off 3 bases at V and 5 bases at J, with 11 bases between the two ends. This CDR3 region has 14 residues. CDR1 is SGHRS and CDR2 is YFSETQ in the germline V gene. The CDR3 sequence is CASSSGASTGELFF. In nucleotides, the CDR3 is TGCGCCAGCAGCTCAGGGGCAAGTACCGGGGAGCTGTTTTTT.

This clonotype was counted a few times. The rearrangement joins TRBV6-2 or TRBV6-3 to TRBJ2-1; maybe TRBD1 (5 bases). This CDR3 region has 14 residues. V gave up 6 bases and J gave up 12 bases, with 21 bases separating them. The germline V gene has CDR1 MNHEY and CDR2 SVGEGT. CDR3 in amino acids: CASSPDTEPVRQFF. The DNA for the CDR3 is TGTGCCAGCAGCCCGGACACAGAGCCGGTTAGGCAGTTCTTC.

The genes are TRBV4-1 and TRBJ2-4, with 7 bases that match TRBD1. Germline CDR1 is MGHRA and CDR2 is YSYEKL. Unmatched junction bases numbered 7, after V lost 1 base and J lost 7 bases. The CDR3 loop spans 15 amino acids. The CDR3 sequence: CASSQAGTVGNIQYF. The CDR3 DNA follows: TGCGCCAGCAGCCAAGCCGGGACAGTCGGGAACATTCAGTACTTC.

The V gene is TRBV12-3 or TRBV12-4, the J gene TRBJ1-5; D is undetermined. This CDR3 comprises 17 residues. V was shortened by 3 bases and J by 7 bases, with 22 bases between the two germline ends. CDR3 DNA sequence: TGTGCCAGCAGTTTTATTATTTTGGGCACCCTAGGGCAGCCCCAGCATTTT. Residues: CASSFIILGTLGQPQHF.

In this sample, this clonotype turned up many times. The chain is built from TRBV7-2 and TRBJ2-7; D not certain. The CDR3 runs 15 residues. V lost 3 bases to trimming and J lost 0 bases, with 12 bases between them. Germline lookup yields CDR1 SGHTA and CDR2 FQGNSA. CDR3 protein: CASSFYRVSSYEQYF. The CDR3 DNA reads as TGTGCCAGCAGCTTTTATCGGGTTAGCTCCTACGAGCAGTACTTC. Complete variable domain (other parts from reference TRBV7-2 and TRBJ2-7): GAGVSQSPSNKVTEKGKDVELRCDPISGHTALYWYRQSLGQGLEFLIYFQGNSAPDKSGLPSDRFSAERTGGSVSTLTIQRTQQEDSAVYLCASSFYRVSSYEQYFGPGTRLTVT.

The V call is TRBV7-3, the J call TRBJ1-6, with no clear D. With 2 bases removed from V and 8 bases from J, the gap between germline ends came to 10 bases. Germline CDR1 SGHTA, CDR2 FQGTGA. CDR3 size: 14 residues. CDR3 in DNA: TGTGCCAGCAGCTTAGAGCCAGTCTATTCACCCCTCCACTTT. This codes for CASSLEPVYSPLHF.

At least ten counts were recorded for this clonotype. The rearrangement links TRBV12-3 or TRBV12-4 to TRBJ2-3; TRBD2 is a possible D gene (5 bases). Trimming pared 6 bases from V and 0 bases from J, leaving 13 bases between. The CDR3 is 15 residues long. Here the CDR3 DNA reads TGTGCCAGCAGAGACTACCTGAGAAGCACAGATACGCAGTATTTT. Translating it yields CASRDYLRSTDTQYF.

This clonotype was counted between two and nine times. The V gene is TRBV20-1, the J gene TRBJ2-7; D remains ambiguous. The V gene's germline CDR1 is DFQATT and CDR2 SNEGSKA (reference sequence). There are 14 residues in the CDR3. Trimming removed 2 bases at V and 0 bases at J, with 11 bases between. Here the CDR3 DNA reads TGCAGTGCTAGACGGTCAGAATACTCCTACGAGCAGTACTTC. Translation gives CSARRSEYSYEQYF.

This clonotype was counted a few times. The rearrangement links TRBV20-1 to TRBJ2-7; D gene uncertain. The CDR3 consists of 14 residues. V was cut by 0 bases and J by 1 base, with 10 bases left in between. From germline, CDR1 is DFQATT and CDR2 SNEGSKA (reference sequence). DNA of the CDR3: TGCAGTGCTAGAGATCTTGTCAGATCCTACGAGCAGTACTTC. It yields the protein CSARDLVRSYEQYF.

This clonotype showed up just a few times. This chain connects TRBV7-2 to TRBJ2-5; 8 bases line up with TRBD2. This CDR3 comprises 14 residues. J gave up 8 bases and V 6 bases, and 11 bases lay outside the gene matches. CDR1 and CDR2 (germline): SGHTA, FQGNSA. CDR3 bases: TGTGCCAGCAGAGCGGGGGCGAACCCCTCAACCCAGTACTTC. Translated, it gives CASRAGANPSTQYF.

The chain is built from TRBV20-1 and TRBJ1-1; 7 bases map to TRBD1. Looked up from germline, CDR1 is DFQATT and CDR2 is SNEGSKA (reference sequence). The V gene end was trimmed by 5 bases and the J gene end by 7 bases; junction bases not matched to a gene: 7. The CDR3 loop spans 12 amino acids. CDR3 sequence: CSALTGTYEAFF. The DNA for the CDR3 is TGCAGTGCTTTGACAGGGACTTATGAAGCTTTCTTT.